A selection of T cell receptor beta chains follows, all from one sample in a study of control samples from healthy donors and cancer patients. TCRdb keeps only in-frame clones here, not all; method: immunoSEQ multiplex PCR. The sample lists roughly 160,000 clones, around 88% occurring once. The sample was blood. Receptor source: a woman in her 30s in good health. The CDR3 runs from the conserved cysteine through the conserved F or W. A D gene is named only where the DNA matches it firmly. Size is stated for part of the rows, as once, few or many counts, or as a class when the clone is expanded.

v_call: TRBV4-1
clone_size: few
d_call: -
j_call: TRBJ1-2
cdr3_nt: TGCGCCAGCAGCCAAGATAGCCTCCCGGATGGCTACACCTTC
cdr3_aa: CASSQDSLPDGYTF

v_call: TRBV14
clone_size: -
d_call: -
j_call: TRBJ1-2
cdr3_nt: TGTGCCAGCAGCCTAGGGAAGAATGGCTACACCTTC
cdr3_aa: CASSLGKNGYTF

v_call: TRBV15
clone_size: -
d_call: -
j_call: TRBJ2-7
cdr3_nt: TGTGCCACCAGCAGAGATCTCGGGACAATGACCGAGCAGTACTTC
cdr3_aa: CATSRDLGTMTEQYF

v_call: TRBV9
clone_size: -
d_call: TRBD2
j_call: TRBJ2-1
cdr3_nt: TGTGCCAGCAGCCCCTTACCTAGCGGCTCCTACAATGAGCAGTTCTTC
cdr3_aa: CASSPLPSGSYNEQFF

v_call: TRBV3-1/TRBV3-2
clone_size: -
d_call: -
j_call: TRBJ2-2
cdr3_nt: TGTGCCAGCAGCCGCCCCGCCGGGGAGCTGTTTTTT
cdr3_aa: CASSRPAGELFF

v_call: TRBV6-6
clone_size: -
d_call: -
j_call: TRBJ2-3
cdr3_nt: TGTGCCAGCAGTCCAGGGAATCAGGGCACAGATACGCAGTATTTT
cdr3_aa: CASSPGNQGTDTQYF

v_call: TRBV5-8
clone_size: once
d_call: -
j_call: TRBJ2-1
cdr3_nt: TGTGCCAGCAGCTTATCCTACAATGAGCAGTTCTTC
cdr3_aa: CASSLSYNEQFF

v_call: TRBV11-2
clone_size: -
d_call: -
j_call: TRBJ1-2
cdr3_nt: TGTGCCAGCAGCTTAGAGGGACAACACTATGGCTACACCTTC
cdr3_aa: CASSLEGQHYGYTF

v_call: TRBV6-5
clone_size: -
d_call: TRBD1
j_call: TRBJ1-6
cdr3_nt: TGTGCCAGCAGTACCTACAGGGGCCCTAATTCACCCCTCCACTTT
cdr3_aa: CASSTYRGPNSPLHF

v_call: TRBV28
clone_size: few
d_call: -
j_call: TRBJ1-2
cdr3_nt: TGTGCCAGCAGTTTTCGATTACCACAGGGCGAGAGTGGCTACACCTTC
cdr3_aa: CASSFRLPQGESGYTF

v_call: TRBV5-1
clone_size: once
d_call: -
j_call: TRBJ1-6
cdr3_nt: TGCGCCAGCCGCCTACCGGGACGACTCCGATCCCTCCACTTT
cdr3_aa: CASRLPGRLRSLHF

v_call: TRBV2
clone_size: once
d_call: -
j_call: TRBJ2-6
cdr3_nt: TGTGCCAGCGGGAGCTCTGGGGCCAACGTCCTGACTTTC
cdr3_aa: CASGSSGANVLTF

v_call: TRBV7-2
clone_size: few
d_call: TRBD1
j_call: TRBJ2-1
cdr3_nt: TGTGCCAGCAGCTTAGCTGGGACAGGGGCCTACAATGAGCAGTTCTTC
cdr3_aa: CASSLAGTGAYNEQFF

v_call: TRBV10-3
clone_size: -
d_call: -
j_call: TRBJ1-3
cdr3_nt: TGTGCCATCAGTTCCGACAGGGGAAACACCATATATTTT
cdr3_aa: CAISSDRGNTIYF

v_call: TRBV3-1/TRBV3-2
clone_size: -
d_call: -
j_call: TRBJ2-5
cdr3_nt: TGTGCCAGCAGCCGTGGACCCCTCGGGAGTTCAGAGACCCAGTACTTC
cdr3_aa: CASSRGPLGSSETQYF

v_call: TRBV5-1
clone_size: -
d_call: TRBD1
j_call: TRBJ2-5
cdr3_nt: TGCGCCAGCAGAACAGGGGGCCTTAGATTGGGGGAGACCCAGTACTTC
cdr3_aa: CASRTGGLRLGETQYF

v_call: TRBV30
clone_size: once
d_call: -
j_call: TRBJ2-1
cdr3_nt: TGTGCCTGGAGGACCAACAATGAGCAGTTCTTC
cdr3_aa: CAWRTNNEQFF

v_call: TRBV5-1
clone_size: few
d_call: TRBD1
j_call: TRBJ2-3
cdr3_nt: TGCGCCAGCAGCTTGGAGGGGGCCACAGATACGCAGTATTTT
cdr3_aa: CASSLEGATDTQYF

v_call: TRBV6-6
clone_size: -
d_call: TRBD1
j_call: TRBJ1-1
cdr3_nt: TGTGCCAGCAGTTATTCCCACGGGACAGCTGAAGCTTTCTTT
cdr3_aa: CASSYSHGTAEAFF

v_call: TRBV6-5
clone_size: -
d_call: TRBD1
j_call: TRBJ1-1
cdr3_nt: TGTGCCAGCAGACGGGACAGTAACACTGAAGCTTTCTTT
cdr3_aa: CASRRDSNTEAFF

v_call: TRBV18
clone_size: few
d_call: -
j_call: TRBJ1-6
cdr3_nt: TGTGCCAGCTCACCAGGGGGCTCTGGGAGTTCACCCCTCCACTTT
cdr3_aa: CASSPGGSGSSPLHF

v_call: TRBV5-4
clone_size: -
d_call: -
j_call: TRBJ2-2
cdr3_nt: TGTGCCAGCAGCTATGGACCCGAAAACACCGGGGAGCTGTTTTTT
cdr3_aa: CASSYGPENTGELFF

v_call: TRBV28
clone_size: once
d_call: TRBD2
j_call: TRBJ2-2
cdr3_nt: TGTGCCAGCAGTTCCAGGACTAGCGGGAGAACCGGGGAGCTGTTTTTT
cdr3_aa: CASSSRTSGRTGELFF

v_call: TRBV18
clone_size: -
d_call: TRBD2
j_call: TRBJ2-7
cdr3_nt: TGTGCCAGCTCACCACTCGGGACTAGCGGGAGGGACGAGCAGTACTTC
cdr3_aa: CASSPLGTSGRDEQYF